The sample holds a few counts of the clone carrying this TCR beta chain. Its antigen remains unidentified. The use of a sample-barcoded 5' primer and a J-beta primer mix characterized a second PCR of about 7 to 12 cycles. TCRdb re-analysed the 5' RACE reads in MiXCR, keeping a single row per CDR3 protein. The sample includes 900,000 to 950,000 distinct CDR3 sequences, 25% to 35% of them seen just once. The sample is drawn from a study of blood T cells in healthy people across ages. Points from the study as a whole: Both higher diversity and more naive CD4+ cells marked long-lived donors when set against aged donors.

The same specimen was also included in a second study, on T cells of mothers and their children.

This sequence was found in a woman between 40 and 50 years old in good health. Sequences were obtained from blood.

The CDR3 reads CASSPSGQGITEAFF. The CDR3 DNA reads as TGTGCCAGCTCACCAAGTGGGCAGGGAATCACTGAAGCTTTCTTT. The chain has TRBV18 and TRBJ1-1; weak D call: TRBD1 (5 bases). Trimming left V 2 bases short and J 4 bases short, with 14 bases between. Germline V CDR1 and CDR2: KGHSH, LQKENI. The CDR3 is 15 amino acids.